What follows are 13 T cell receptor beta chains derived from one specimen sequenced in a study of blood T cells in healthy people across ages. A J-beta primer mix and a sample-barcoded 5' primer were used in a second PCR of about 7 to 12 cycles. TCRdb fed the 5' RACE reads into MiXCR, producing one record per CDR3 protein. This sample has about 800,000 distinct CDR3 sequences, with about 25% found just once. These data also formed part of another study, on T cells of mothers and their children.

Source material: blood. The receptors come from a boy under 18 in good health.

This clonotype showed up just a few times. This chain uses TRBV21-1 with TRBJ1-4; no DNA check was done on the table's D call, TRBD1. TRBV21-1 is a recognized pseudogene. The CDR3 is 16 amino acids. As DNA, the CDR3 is TGTGCCAGCAGCCCTGGGAAGGGGCCCGGAGGAGAAAAACTGTTTTTT. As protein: CASSPGKGPGGEKLFF.

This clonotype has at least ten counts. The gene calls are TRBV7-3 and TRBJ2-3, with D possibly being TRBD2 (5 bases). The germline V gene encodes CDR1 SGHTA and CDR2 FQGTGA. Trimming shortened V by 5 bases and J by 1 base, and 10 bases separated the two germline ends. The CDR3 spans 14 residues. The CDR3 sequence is CASSPTGGTDTQYF. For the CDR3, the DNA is TGTGCCAGCAGCCCTACCGGGGGCACAGATACGCAGTATTTT.

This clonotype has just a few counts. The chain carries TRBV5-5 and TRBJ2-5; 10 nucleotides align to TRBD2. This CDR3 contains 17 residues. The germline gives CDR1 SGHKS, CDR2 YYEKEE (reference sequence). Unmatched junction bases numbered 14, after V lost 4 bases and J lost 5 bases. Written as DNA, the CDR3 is TGTGCCAGCAGCCCGGGACTAGCGATGGGGTTCGGGGAGACCCAGTACTTC. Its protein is CASSPGLAMGFGETQYF.

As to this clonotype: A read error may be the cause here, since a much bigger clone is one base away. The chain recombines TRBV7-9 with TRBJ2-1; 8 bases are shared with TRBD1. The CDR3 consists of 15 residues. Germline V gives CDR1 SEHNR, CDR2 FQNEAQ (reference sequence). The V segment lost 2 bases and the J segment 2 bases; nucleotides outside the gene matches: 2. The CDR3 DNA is TGTGCCAGCAGCTTAACCAGGGGGCCCTACAATGAGCAGTTCTTC. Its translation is CASSLTRGPYNEQFF.

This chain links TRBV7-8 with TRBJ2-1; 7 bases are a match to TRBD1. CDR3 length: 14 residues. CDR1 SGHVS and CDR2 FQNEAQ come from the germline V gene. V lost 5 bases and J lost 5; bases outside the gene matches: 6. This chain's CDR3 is CASSARQGDNEQFF. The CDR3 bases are TGTGCCAGCAGCGCAAGACAGGGAGACAATGAGCAGTTCTTC.

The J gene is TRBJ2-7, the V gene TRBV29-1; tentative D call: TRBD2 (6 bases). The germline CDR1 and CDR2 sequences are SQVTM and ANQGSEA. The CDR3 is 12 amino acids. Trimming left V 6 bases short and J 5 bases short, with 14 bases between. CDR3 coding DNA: TGCAGCGTCCTGACTAGGGTTGACGAGCAGTACTTC. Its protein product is CSVLTRVDEQYF.

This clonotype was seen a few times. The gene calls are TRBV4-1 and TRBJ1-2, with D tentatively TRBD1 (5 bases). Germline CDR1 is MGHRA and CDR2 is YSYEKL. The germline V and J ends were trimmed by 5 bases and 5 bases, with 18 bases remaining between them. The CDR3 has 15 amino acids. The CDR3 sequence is CASSENWDGEYGYTF. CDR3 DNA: TGCGCCAGCAGCGAGAATTGGGACGGCGAGTATGGCTACACCTTC.

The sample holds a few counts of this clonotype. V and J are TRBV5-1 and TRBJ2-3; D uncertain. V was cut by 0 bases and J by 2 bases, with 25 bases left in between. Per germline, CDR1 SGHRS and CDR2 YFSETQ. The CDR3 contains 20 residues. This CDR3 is CASSLATVIQRKKVTDTQYF. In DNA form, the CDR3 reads TGCGCCAGCAGCTTGGCAACGGTAATACAACGAAAAAAGGTCACAGATACGCAGTATTTT.

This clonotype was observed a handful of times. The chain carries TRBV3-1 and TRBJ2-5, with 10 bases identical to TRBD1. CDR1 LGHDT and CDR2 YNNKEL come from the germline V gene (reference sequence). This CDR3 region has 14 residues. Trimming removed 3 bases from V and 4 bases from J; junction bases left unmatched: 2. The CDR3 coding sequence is TGTGCCAGCAGCCAGACAGGGGGCCTAGAGACCCAGTACTTC. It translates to CASSQTGGLETQYF.

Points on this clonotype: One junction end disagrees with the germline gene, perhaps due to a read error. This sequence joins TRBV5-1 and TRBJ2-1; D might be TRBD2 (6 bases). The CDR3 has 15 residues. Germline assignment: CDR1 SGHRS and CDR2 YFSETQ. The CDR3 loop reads CASSLSGGTYNERFF. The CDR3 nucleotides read TGCGCCAGCAGCTTATCTGGGGGGACCTACAATGAGCGGTTCTTC.

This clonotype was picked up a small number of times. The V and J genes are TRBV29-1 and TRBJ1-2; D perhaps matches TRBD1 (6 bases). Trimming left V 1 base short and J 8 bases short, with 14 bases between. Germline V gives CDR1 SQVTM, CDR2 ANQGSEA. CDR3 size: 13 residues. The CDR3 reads CSVEADRGQGYTF. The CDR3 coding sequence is TGCAGCGTTGAAGCAGATCGGGGACAAGGCTACACCTTC.

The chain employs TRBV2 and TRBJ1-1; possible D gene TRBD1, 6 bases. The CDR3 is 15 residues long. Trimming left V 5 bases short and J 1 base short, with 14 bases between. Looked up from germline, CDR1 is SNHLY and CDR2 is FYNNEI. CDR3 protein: CASSSPTGRNTEAFF. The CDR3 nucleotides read TGTGCCAGCAGTTCCCCGACAGGAAGGAACACTGAAGCTTTCTTT.

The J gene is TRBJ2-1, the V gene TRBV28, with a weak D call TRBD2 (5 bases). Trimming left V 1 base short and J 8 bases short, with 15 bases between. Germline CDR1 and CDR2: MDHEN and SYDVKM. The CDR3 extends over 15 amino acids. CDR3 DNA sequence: TGTGCCAGCAGTTTATTTTTGTCTGGGAGCGATGAGCAGTTCTTC. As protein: CASSLFLSGSDEQFF.